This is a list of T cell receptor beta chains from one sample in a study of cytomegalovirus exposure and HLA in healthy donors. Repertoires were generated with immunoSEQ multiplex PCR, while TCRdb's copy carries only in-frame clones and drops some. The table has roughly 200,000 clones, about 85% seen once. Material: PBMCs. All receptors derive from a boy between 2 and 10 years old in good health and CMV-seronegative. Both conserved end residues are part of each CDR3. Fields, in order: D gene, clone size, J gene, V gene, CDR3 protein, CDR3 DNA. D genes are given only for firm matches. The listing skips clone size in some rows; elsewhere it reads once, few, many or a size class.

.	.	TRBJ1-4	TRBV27	CASSRRQATNEKLFF	TGTGCCAGCAGTCGGAGACAGGCAACTAATGAAAAACTGTTTTTT
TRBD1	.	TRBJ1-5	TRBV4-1	CASSQDGRGSAAIQPQHF	TGCGCCAGCAGCCAAGATGGCAGGGGGTCGGCGGCGATTCAGCCCCAGCATTTT
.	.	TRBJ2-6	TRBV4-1	CASNTGPIFTGANVLTF	TGCGCCAGCAATACAGGGCCTATTTTTACTGGGGCCAACGTCCTGACTTTC
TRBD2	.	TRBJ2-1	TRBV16	CASSQSRLAGGRNEQFF	TGTGCCAGCAGCCAATCCCGACTAGCGGGGGGGCGCAATGAGCAGTTCTTC
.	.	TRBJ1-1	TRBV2	CASRQGSREAFF	TGTGCCAGCCGTCAGGGAAGTCGTGAAGCTTTCTTT
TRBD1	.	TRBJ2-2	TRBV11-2	CASSPRGRSGELFF	TGTGCCAGCAGCCCAAGGGGGCGTAGCGGGGAGCTGTTTTTT
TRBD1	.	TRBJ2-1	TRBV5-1	CASSLEQGAFSPFLYNEQFF	TGCGCCAGCAGCTTGGAACAGGGGGCGTTTTCACCATTCCTCTACAATGAGCAGTTCTTC
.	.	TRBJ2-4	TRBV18	CASSPPLAKNIQYF	TGTGCCAGCTCACCTCCTTTAGCCAAAAACATTCAGTACTTC
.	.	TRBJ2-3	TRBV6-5	CASSYDSGGDTQYF	TGTGCCAGCAGTTATGATAGCGGAGGAGATACGCAGTATTTT
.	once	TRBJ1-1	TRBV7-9	CASSLAGQLNTEAFF	TGTGCCAGCAGCTTAGCGGGCCAGCTGAACACTGAAGCTTTCTTT
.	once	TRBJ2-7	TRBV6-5	CASSEPYEQYF	TGTGCCAGCAGTGAGCCCTACGAGCAGTACTTC
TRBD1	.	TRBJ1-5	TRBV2	CASSAFLTGGRQPQHF	TGTGCCAGCAGTGCCTTTTTGACAGGGGGAAGACAGCCCCAGCATTTT
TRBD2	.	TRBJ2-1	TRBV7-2	CASSLEASGGKNEQFF	TGTGCCAGCAGCTTAGAGGCTAGCGGGGGGAAAAATGAGCAGTTCTTC
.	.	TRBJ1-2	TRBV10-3	CAISVKTDYGYTF	TGTGCCATCAGTGTAAAGACAGACTATGGCTACACCTTC
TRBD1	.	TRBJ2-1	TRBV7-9	CASSLLAGTGENEQFF	TGTGCCAGCAGCCTCCTGGCCGGGACAGGAGAAAATGAGCAGTTCTTC
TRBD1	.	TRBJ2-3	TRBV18	CASSPPGQGSDTQYF	TGTGCCAGCTCACCACCGGGACAGGGATCAGATACGCAGTATTTT
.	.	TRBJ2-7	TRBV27	CASSPAGHRYEQYF	TGTGCCAGCAGTCCCGCAGGGCACCGCTACGAGCAGTACTTC
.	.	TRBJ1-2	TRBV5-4	CASSLSGGDGYTF	TGCGCCAGCAGCTTGTCGGGGGGCGATGGCTACACCTTC
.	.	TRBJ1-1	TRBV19	CASSIDEETEAFF	TGTGCCAGTAGTATAGATGAGGAGACTGAAGCTTTCTTT
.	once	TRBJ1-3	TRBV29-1	CSVEATGSGNTIYF	TGCAGCGTTGAAGCCACAGGCTCTGGAAACACCATATATTTT
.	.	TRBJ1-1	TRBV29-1	CSINKQGNTEAFF	TGCAGCATTAACAAACAGGGCAACACTGAAGCTTTCTTT
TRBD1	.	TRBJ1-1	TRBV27	CASSPIAIRDRVEAFF	TGTGCCAGCAGTCCAATAGCCATCCGGGACAGGGTTGAAGCTTTCTTT
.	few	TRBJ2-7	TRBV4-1	CASSQERGGAANEQYF	TGCGCCAGCAGCCAAGAAAGGGGGGGGGCCGCCAACGAGCAGTACTTC
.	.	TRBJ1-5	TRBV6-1	CASARGLSQPQHF	TGTGCCAGTGCTCGGGGACTCAGTCAGCCCCAGCATTTT
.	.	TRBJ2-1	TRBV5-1	CATTPADPYNEQFF	TGCGCCACTACCCCAGCGGACCCCTATAATGAGCAGTTCTTC
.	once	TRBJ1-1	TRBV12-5	CASGLATDSLNTEAFF	TGTGCTAGTGGTTTGGCAACGGACAGCTTGAACACTGAAGCTTTCTTT
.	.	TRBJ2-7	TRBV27	CASSLALGSYEQYF	TGTGCCAGCAGTTTAGCTCTAGGCTCCTACGAGCAGTACTTC
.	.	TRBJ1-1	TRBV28	CASRLGGGAPTEAFF	TGTGCCAGCAGGTTAGGCGGGGGGGCGCCGACTGAAGCTTTCTTT
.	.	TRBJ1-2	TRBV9	CASSVAEGRDYGYTF	TGTGCCAGCAGCGTAGCTGAAGGCAGGGACTATGGCTACACCTTC
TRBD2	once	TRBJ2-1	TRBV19	CASSTSIAGSYNEQFF	TGTGCCAGTAGTACCTCCATAGCGGGGTCCTACAATGAGCAGTTCTTC
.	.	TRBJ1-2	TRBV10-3	CAISESENLYGYTF	TGTGCCATCAGTGAGTCGGAGAACCTCTATGGCTACACCTTC
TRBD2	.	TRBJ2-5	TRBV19	CASKQTGGQVETQYF	TGTGCCAGTAAACAGACGGGGGGGCAGGTAGAGACCCAGTACTTC
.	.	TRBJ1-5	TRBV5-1	CASSLDRSQPQHF	TGCGCCAGCAGCTTGGACAGGAGTCAGCCCCAGCATTTT
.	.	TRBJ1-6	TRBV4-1	CASSQRQVYSPLHF	TGCGCCAGCAGCCAACGACAGGTCTATTCACCCCTCCACTTT
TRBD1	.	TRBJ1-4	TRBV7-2	CASGTGQGSKLKLFF	TGTGCCAGCGGAACTGGACAGGGGAGCAAGTTGAAACTGTTTTTT
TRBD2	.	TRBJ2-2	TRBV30	CAWSRRLAGQLTGELFF	TGTGCCTGGAGCCGTCGACTAGCGGGGCAACTCACCGGGGAGCTGTTTTTT